The present TCR beta chain was sequenced within a study of blood T cell repertoires in COVID-19. Study at large: Researchers got acute and convalescent COVID-19 samples from the United States, Italy and Spain.

Germline trimming cut 5 bases from V and 2 bases from J; bases unmatched to any gene: 10. Germline CDR1 reads MNHEY; CDR2 reads SMNVEV (reference sequence). The CDR3 runs to 16 residues. Followed over time, Seattle patients had been enrolled while infection was active. The table came from immunoSEQ multiplex PCR; TCRdb's copy has only in-frame clones and leaves some out. Of around 68,000 clones listed, around 86% are singletons. The sequencing input was peripheral blood. This receptor was obtained from a man aged 40-49 years with COVID-19, enrolled during active disease. The gene calls are TRBV27 and TRBJ1-1; 8 nucleotides agree with TRBD1. In DNA form, the CDR3 reads TGTGCCAGCAGTGTAACAGGGGGTATAAGAAACACTGAAGCTTTCTTT. Protein sequence: CASSVTGGIRNTEAFF.